This T cell receptor (beta chain) derives from a study of CD8 T cells in Susac syndrome. Reverse transcription of roughly 0.5 to 1 ug RNA was carried out with random hexamers. TCRdb passed the immunoSEQ multiplex PCR reads through MiXCR, listing each CDR3 protein once. This table holds roughly 180,000 distinct CDR3 sequences, about 93% found once. Sequencing of TCR beta was performed on blood CD8+ and CD4+ T cells. Bulk CD8+ and CD4+ cells came from magnetic negative isolation; CD8+ TEMRA by FACS. Germline CDR1 LGHNA, CDR2 YSLEER. The CDR3 totals 15 residues. Between the trimmed V and J ends, which lost 0 bases and 5 bases, there was a span of 11 bases.

Sequenced input: CD4+ T cells from PBMCs. The chain links TRBV4-3 to TRBJ2-1; D is unclear. The receptor comes from a human donor in good health. CDR3 sequence reads: CASSQDQRAHNEQFF. In DNA, the CDR3 is TGCGCCAGCAGCCAAGACCAGCGAGCACACAATGAGCAGTTCTTC.